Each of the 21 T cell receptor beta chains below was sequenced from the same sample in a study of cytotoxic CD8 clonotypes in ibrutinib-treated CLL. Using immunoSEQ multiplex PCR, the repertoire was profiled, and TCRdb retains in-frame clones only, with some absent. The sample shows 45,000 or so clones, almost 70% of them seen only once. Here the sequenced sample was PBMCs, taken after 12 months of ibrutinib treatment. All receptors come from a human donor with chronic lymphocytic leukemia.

The CDR3: CAWSPGATDTQYF. CDR3 bases: TGTGCCTGGAGCCCGGGAGCCACAGATACGCAGTATTTT. This chain uses TRBV30 with TRBJ2-3; D is possibly TRBD2 (6 bases). Trimming took off 3 bases at V and 2 bases at J, with 9 bases between the two ends. Per the germline V gene, CDR1 is GTSNPN and CDR2 is SVGIG (reference sequence). The CDR3 covers 13 residues.

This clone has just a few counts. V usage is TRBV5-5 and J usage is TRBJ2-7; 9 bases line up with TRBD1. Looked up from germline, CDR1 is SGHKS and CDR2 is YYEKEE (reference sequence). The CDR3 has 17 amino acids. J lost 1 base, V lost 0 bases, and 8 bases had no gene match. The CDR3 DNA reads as TGTGCCAGCAGCTTGGGACAGGGGGGCTTGTGGTCCTACGAGCAGTACTTC. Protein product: CASSLGQGGLWSYEQYF.

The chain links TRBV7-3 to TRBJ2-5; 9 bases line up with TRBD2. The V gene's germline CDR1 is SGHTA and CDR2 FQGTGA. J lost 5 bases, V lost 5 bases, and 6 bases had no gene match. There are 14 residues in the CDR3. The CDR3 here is CASSRSGSGETQYF. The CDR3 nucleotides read TGTGCCAGCAGCCGTAGCGGGAGCGGGGAGACCCAGTACTTC.

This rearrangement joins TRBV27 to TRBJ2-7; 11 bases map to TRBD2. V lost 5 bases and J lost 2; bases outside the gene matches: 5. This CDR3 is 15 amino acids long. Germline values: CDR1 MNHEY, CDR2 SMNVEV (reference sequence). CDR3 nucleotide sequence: TGTGCCAGCAGTGCCGGGACTAGCGGACCCTACGAGCAGTACTTC. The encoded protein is CASSAGTSGPYEQYF.

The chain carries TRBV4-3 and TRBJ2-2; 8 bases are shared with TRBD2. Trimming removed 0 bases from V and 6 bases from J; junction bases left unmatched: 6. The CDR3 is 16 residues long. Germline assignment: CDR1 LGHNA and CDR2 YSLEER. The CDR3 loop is CASSQDPGLESGELFF. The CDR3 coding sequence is TGCGCCAGCAGCCAAGACCCGGGACTAGAATCCGGGGAGCTGTTTTTT.

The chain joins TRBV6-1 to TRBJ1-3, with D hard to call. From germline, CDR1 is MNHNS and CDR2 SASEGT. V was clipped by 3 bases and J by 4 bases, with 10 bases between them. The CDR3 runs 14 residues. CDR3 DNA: TGTGCCAGCAGTGACCTCCGCAAAGGAAACACCATATATTTT. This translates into CASSDLRKGNTIYF.

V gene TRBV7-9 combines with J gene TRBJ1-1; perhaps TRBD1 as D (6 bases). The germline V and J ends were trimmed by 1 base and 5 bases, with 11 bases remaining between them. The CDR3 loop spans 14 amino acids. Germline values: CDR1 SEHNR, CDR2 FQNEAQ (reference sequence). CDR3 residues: CASSLGDTRTEAFF. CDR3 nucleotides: TGTGCCAGCAGCTTAGGGGACACTAGGACTGAAGCTTTCTTT. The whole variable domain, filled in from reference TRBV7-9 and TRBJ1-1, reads DTGVSQNPRHKITKRGQNVTFRCDPISEHNRLYWYRQTLGQGPEFLTYFQNEAQLEKSRLLSDRFSAERPKGSFSTLEIQRTEQGDSAMYLCASSLGDTRTEAFFGQGTRLTVV.

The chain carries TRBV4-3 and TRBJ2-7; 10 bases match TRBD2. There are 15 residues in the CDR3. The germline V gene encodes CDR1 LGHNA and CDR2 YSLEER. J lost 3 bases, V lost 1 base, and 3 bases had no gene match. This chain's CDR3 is CASSQALAGIYEQYF. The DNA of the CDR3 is TGCGCCAGCAGCCAAGCACTAGCGGGAATCTACGAGCAGTACTTC.

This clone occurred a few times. CDR3 region: CASSPGPHAGTKATGELFF. In DNA, the CDR3 is TGTGCCAGCAGCCCGGGACCCCATGCCGGGACTAAGGCCACCGGGGAGCTGTTTTTT. The chain couples TRBV5-5 to TRBJ2-2; 7 nucleotides line up with TRBD2. Per germline, CDR1 SGHKS and CDR2 YYEKEE (reference sequence). With V trimmed by 4 bases and J by 4 bases, 19 bases remained unmatched. The CDR3 has 19 amino acids.

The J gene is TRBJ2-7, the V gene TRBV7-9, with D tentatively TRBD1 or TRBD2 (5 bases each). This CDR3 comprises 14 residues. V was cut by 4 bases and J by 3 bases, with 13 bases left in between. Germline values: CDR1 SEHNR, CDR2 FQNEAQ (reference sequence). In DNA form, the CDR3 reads TGTGCCAGCAGCTCGGACACGGGGATCTACGAGCAGTACTTC. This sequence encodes CASSSDTGIYEQYF.

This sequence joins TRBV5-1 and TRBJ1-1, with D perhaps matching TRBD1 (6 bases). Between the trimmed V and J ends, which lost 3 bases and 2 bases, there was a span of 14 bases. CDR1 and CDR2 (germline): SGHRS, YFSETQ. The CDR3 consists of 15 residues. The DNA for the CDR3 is TGCGCCAGCAGCTCCCTAGGACAGACTAACACTGAAGCTTTCTTT. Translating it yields CASSSLGQTNTEAFF.

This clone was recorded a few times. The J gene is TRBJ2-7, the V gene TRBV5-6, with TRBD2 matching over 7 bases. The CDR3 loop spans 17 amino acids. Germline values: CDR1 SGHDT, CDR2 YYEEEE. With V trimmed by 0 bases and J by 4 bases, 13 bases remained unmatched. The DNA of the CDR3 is TGTGCCAGCAGCTTGGCCGTCTCTTGGGAGGGGAAGTACGAGCAGTACTTC. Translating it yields CASSLAVSWEGKYEQYF.

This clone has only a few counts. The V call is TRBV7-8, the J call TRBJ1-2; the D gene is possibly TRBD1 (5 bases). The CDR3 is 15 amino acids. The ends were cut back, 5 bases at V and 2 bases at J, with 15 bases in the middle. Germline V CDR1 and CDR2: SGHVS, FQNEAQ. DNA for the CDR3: TGTGCCAGCAGCCGTAGGGACGAAGGAAACTATGGCTACACCTTC. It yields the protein CASSRRDEGNYGYTF. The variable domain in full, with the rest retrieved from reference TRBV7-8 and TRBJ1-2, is GAGVSQSPRYKVAKRGQDVALRCDPISGHVSLFWYQQALGQGPEFLTYFQNEAQLDKSGLPSDRFFAERPEGSVSTLKIQRTQQEDSAVYLCASSRRDEGNYGYTFGSGTRLTVV.

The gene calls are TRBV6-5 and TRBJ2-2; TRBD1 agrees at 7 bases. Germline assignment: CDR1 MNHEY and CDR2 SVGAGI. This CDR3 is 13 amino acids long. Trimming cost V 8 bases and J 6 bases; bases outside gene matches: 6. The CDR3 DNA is TGTGCCAGCTCCAAAGACAGGGCCGGGGAGCTGTTTTTT. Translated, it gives CASSKDRAGELFF.

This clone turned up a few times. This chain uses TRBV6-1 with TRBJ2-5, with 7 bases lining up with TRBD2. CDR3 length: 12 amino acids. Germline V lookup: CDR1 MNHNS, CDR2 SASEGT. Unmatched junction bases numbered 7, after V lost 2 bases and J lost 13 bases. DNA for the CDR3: TGTGCCAGCAGTGAAACCCCGGGAGGCCCGTACTTC. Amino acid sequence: CASSETPGGPYF.

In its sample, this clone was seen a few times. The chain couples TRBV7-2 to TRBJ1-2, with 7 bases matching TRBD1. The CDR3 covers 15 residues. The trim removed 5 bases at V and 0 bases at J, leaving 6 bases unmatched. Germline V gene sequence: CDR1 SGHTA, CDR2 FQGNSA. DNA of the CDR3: TGTGCCAGCAGCCTACCACAGGGGACTAACTATGGCTACACCTTC. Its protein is CASSLPQGTNYGYTF.

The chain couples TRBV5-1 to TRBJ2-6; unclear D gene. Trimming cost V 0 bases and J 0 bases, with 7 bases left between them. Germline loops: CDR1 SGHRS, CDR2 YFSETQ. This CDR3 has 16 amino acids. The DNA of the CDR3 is TGCGCCAGCAGCTTGGGTTCGACCTCTGGGGCCAACGTCCTGACTTTC. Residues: CASSLGSTSGANVLTF.

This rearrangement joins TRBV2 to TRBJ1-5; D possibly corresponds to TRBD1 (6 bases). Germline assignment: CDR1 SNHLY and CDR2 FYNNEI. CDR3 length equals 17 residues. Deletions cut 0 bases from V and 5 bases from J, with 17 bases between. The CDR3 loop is CASSEALRTATDQPQHF. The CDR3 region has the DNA TGTGCCAGCAGTGAAGCGCTAAGGACAGCGACAGATCAGCCCCAGCATTTT.

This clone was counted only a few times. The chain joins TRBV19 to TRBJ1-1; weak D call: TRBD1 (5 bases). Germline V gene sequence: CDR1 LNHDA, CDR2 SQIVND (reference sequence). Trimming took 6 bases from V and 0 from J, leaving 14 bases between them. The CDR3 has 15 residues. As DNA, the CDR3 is TGTGCCAGTAGACCGGGACGCAACATGAACACTGAAGCTTTCTTT. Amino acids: CASRPGRNMNTEAFF.

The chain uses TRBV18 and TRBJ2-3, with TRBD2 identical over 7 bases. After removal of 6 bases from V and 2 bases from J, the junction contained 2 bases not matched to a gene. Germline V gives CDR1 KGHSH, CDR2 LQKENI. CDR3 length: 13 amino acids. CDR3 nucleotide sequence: TGTGCCAGCTCCGGGGGGAACACAGATACGCAGTATTTT. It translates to CASSGGNTDTQYF.

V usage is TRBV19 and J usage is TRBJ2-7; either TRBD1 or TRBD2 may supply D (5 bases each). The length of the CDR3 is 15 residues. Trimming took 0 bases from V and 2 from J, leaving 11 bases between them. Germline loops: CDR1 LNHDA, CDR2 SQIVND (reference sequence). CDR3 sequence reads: CASSIDRGGAYEQYF. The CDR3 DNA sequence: TGTGCCAGTAGTATAGATCGGGGCGGAGCCTACGAGCAGTACTTC. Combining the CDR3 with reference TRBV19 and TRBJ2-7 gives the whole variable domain DGGITQSPKYLFRKEGQNVTLSCEQNLNHDAMYWYRQDPGQGLRLIYYSQIVNDFQKGDIAEGYSVSREKKESFPLTVTSAQKNPTAFYLCASSIDRGGAYEQYFGPGTRLTVT.